A selection of T cell receptor beta chains follows, all from one sample in a study of T-cell reconstitution after alpha-beta-depleted transplantation in children. MiXCR, run by TCRdb on the PCR reads, gives a single entry per CDR3 protein. The table includes fewer than 1 million distinct CDR3 sequences, approximately 15% detected once. This material consisted of PBMCs, mostly from graft donor cells, taken 360 days after TCRalphabeta/CD19-depleted stem cell transplant. The source of these receptors is a male patient younger than 18 who had a stem cell transplant for acute lymphoblastic leukemia, so the T cells may come from the graft donor. The CDR3 runs from the conserved cysteine through the conserved F or W. D genes are given only for firm matches. Not all rows give a size; the values are once, few, many and, for expanded clones, a class.

size	V	J	D	DNA	CDR3
many	TRBV11-2	TRBJ1-2	-	TGTGCCAGCAGCGCATCCAGAGGGCATCTCTATGGCTACACCTTC	CASSASRGHLYGYTF
many	TRBV12-3/TRBV12-4	TRBJ2-7	TRBD2	TGTGCCAGCAGTCGCCGGGCTAGCGGGAGGATCTACGAGCAGTACTTC	CASSRRASGRIYEQYF
-	TRBV12-3/TRBV12-4	TRBJ2-3	-	TGTGCCAGCAGCCGCACGAATCTAAATACGCAGTATTTT	CASSRTNLNTQYF
few	TRBV5-1	TRBJ2-3	-	TGCGCCAGCAGCTTGGCGGCGTTGTCCACCACAGATACGCAGTATTTT	CASSLAALSTTDTQYF
-	TRBV20-1	TRBJ2-3	-	TGCAGTGCTTGCCGGGCCCTTAGCACAGATACGCAGTATTTT	CSACRALSTDTQYF
few	TRBV29-1	TRBJ2-3	-	TGCAGCGTTGGAGTAGGACGATCAGATACGCAGTATTTT	CSVGVGRSDTQYF
few	TRBV7-3	TRBJ2-1	-	TGTGCCAGCAGCCCGATAGCGGACTCCTACAATGAGCAGTTCTTC	CASSPIADSYNEQFF
-	TRBV18	TRBJ1-5	-	TGTGCCAGCTCACCAGAACTCAATCAGCCCCAGCATTTT	CASSPELNQPQHF
-	TRBV14	TRBJ2-2	-	TGTGCCAGCAGCCAGCATTACCGGGACTTTTTGAACACCGGGGAGCTGTTTTTT	CASSQHYRDFLNTGELFF
many	TRBV27	TRBJ2-3	TRBD2	TGTGCCAGCAGTTACGCTAGCGGTAGCACAGATACGCAGTATTTT	CASSYASGSTDTQYF
few	TRBV7-9	TRBJ2-1	TRBD2	TGTGCCAGCAGCTCTCCGGGACTAGCGGGAGTGGACCAGTTCTTC	CASSSPGLAGVDQFF
few	TRBV4-2	TRBJ1-4	-	TGTGCCAGCAGCCAAGGGTCAGGGGCGCTTGATGAAAAACTGTTTTTT	CASSQGSGALDEKLFF
few	TRBV25-1	TRBJ2-5	TRBD1	TGTGCCAGCAGTGAAGGGCCCGGGACAGGGGGCAGTGAGACCCAGTACTTC	CASSEGPGTGGSETQYF
-	TRBV18	TRBJ2-3	-	TGTGCCAGCTCACCACCGCGGACAGACACAGATACGCAGTATTTT	CASSPPRTDTDTQYF
-	TRBV28	TRBJ2-2	TRBD2	TGTGCCAGCAGTCCGGGACTAGCGGGATTCACCGGGGAGCTGTTTTTT	CASSPGLAGFTGELFF
once	TRBV12-3/TRBV12-4	TRBJ2-4	TRBD1	TGTGCCAGCAGTACGACAGGGGTTAAAAACATTCAGTACTTC	CASSTTGVKNIQYF
few	TRBV21-1	TRBJ2-5	-	TGTGCCAGCAGCAAAGTAGGGACAGAAGAGACCCAGTACTTC	CASSKVGTEETQYF
few	TRBV15	TRBJ2-1	TRBD2	TGTGCCACCAGCAGAGATTCTGGACTAGCGGGAGGGCGATACAATGAGCAGTTCTTC	CATSRDSGLAGGRYNEQFF
-	TRBV3-1	TRBJ1-1	-	TGTGCCAGCTCCAAGCGTAAGGGATTAGCCACTGAAGCTTTCTTT	CASSKRKGLATEAFF
-	TRBV18	TRBJ2-7	-	TGTGCCAGCGCCCCGTTAGCCTTCCAGTACTACGAGCAGTACTTC	CASAPLAFQYYEQYF
-	TRBV10-3	TRBJ2-3	TRBD2	TGTGCCATCAGGCCGGGACTAGCGGGAGAGGGGAGAGATACGCAGTATTTT	CAIRPGLAGEGRDTQYF
-	TRBV15	TRBJ2-1	TRBD1	TGTGCCACCAGCAGAACCCGGACAGGCACGAGGTTTGCTGAGCAGTTCTTC	CATSRTRTGTRFAEQFF
-	TRBV7-8	TRBJ2-1	-	TGTGCCAGCAGTTTAGCCCGGTTTAATTACAATGAGCAGTTCTTC	CASSLARFNYNEQFF
-	TRBV12-3/TRBV12-4	TRBJ1-1	-	TGTGCCAGCACCCCGGGACTCTATGAGGCTGAAGCTTTCTTT	CASTPGLYEAEAFF
-	TRBV29-1	TRBJ2-2	-	TGCAGCGTTATTTCCGGATGGACTAACACCGGGGAGCTGTTTTTT	CSVISGWTNTGELFF
-	TRBV19	TRBJ1-1	TRBD1	TGTGCCAGTAGTACAGGGGGCGAGAACACTGAAGCTTTCTTT	CASSTGGENTEAFF
-	TRBV4-1	TRBJ1-6	-	TGCGCCAGCAGCCGTGTTGGGGATCCAAATTCACCCCTCCACTTT	CASSRVGDPNSPLHF
many	TRBV15	TRBJ1-5	-	TGTGCCACCAGCAGGTCGATGGGGGGACCCCAGCATTTT	CATSRSMGGPQHF
few	TRBV9	TRBJ2-1	TRBD1	TGTGCCAGTGCACAGGGGGCCTCGAATGAGCAGTTCTTC	CASAQGASNEQFF
many	TRBV5-6	TRBJ2-7	TRBD1	TGTGCCAGCAACCCCGTTGGGACAGGACGCTACGAGCAGTACTTC	CASNPVGTGRYEQYF
few	TRBV9	TRBJ2-7	TRBD1	TGTGCCAGCAGCGTCCTCGGACAGGGGGCTCACGAGCAGTACTTC	CASSVLGQGAHEQYF
-	TRBV12-3/TRBV12-4	TRBJ2-7	TRBD1	TGTGCCAGCAGTTTGGGGCCCGGGACAGGGGCTTCCTACGAGCAGTACTTC	CASSLGPGTGASYEQYF
many	TRBV5-1	TRBJ2-3	TRBD2	TGCGCCAGCAGCTTGGGTCCCAGCGGGAGGACCTTATATCCAGATACGCAGTATTTT	CASSLGPSGRTLYPDTQYF
few	TRBV5-1	TRBJ2-7	-	TGCGCCAGCAGCGGGCAGTTCTCCTACGAGCAGTACTTC	CASSGQFSYEQYF
few	TRBV10-3	TRBJ1-6	TRBD1	TGTGCCATCAGGACAGGGTCTGAAGGGTCACCCCTCCACTTT	CAIRTGSEGSPLHF
few	TRBV9	TRBJ2-2	TRBD2	TGTGCCAGCAGCGTAGGAGTATCGGCGGGAGGGCCGGACACCGGGGAGCTGTTTTTT	CASSVGVSAGGPDTGELFF
few	TRBV5-6	TRBJ2-2	-	TGTGCCAGCAGCTTGGTAACCCTAGTAAATACCGGGGAGCTGTTTTTT	CASSLVTLVNTGELFF
-	TRBV12-3/TRBV12-4	TRBJ2-7	-	TGTGCCAGCAGTTTCGGACCTCTCCAAGGGTACGAGCAGTACTTC	CASSFGPLQGYEQYF
-	TRBV12-3/TRBV12-4	TRBJ2-7	TRBD1	TGTGCCAGCGCCCGACAGGGGTACCACGAGCAGTACTTC	CASARQGYHEQYF
many	TRBV12-3/TRBV12-4	TRBJ2-7	-	TGTGCCAGCAGTCTAACCACAGGGAACGAGCAGTACTTC	CASSLTTGNEQYF
-	TRBV12-3/TRBV12-4	TRBJ2-5	TRBD2	TGTGCCAGCAGACTAGCGGGAGCACAAGAGACCCAGTACTTC	CASRLAGAQETQYF
-	TRBV19	TRBJ1-1	-	TGTGCCAGTAGGCGTGAGGGGCCCATGAACACTGAAGCTTTCTTT	CASRREGPMNTEAFF
few	TRBV12-3/TRBV12-4	TRBJ2-5	-	TGTGCCAGCAGTTTAGTAAGGGTGGGGGACAAGGGGACCCAGTACTTC	CASSLVRVGDKGTQYF
many	TRBV6-5	TRBJ2-5	-	TGTGCCAGCAGTTACTCAGGGAAAGAGACCCAGTACTTC	CASSYSGKETQYF